This T cell receptor (beta chain) was observed in a study of blood T cells in healthy people across ages. For this clonotype: The antigen remains undetermined.

A second PCR, run for roughly 7 to 11 cycles, used a sample-barcoded 5' primer plus a J-beta primer mix. Researchers report that a template-switch adaptor with 12 random nucleotides tagged each cDNA molecule. MiXCR was run by TCRdb on the 5' RACE reads, yielding one entry per CDR3 protein. The table records fewer than 800,000 distinct CDR3 sequences, roughly 50% of them present only once. This CDR3 region has 18 residues. Germline-derived CDR1 and CDR2 are DFQATT and SNEGSKA (reference sequence). J was trimmed by 4 bases and V by 4 bases; bases with no gene match: 18. General observations from the study: Diversity estimates from one million T cells were considered underestimates.

This clonotype was sampled from a woman aged 60-70 years in good health. The J gene is TRBJ2-1, the V gene TRBV20-1; 8 nucleotides line up with TRBD1. The sample comprised blood. The CDR3 DNA reads TGCAGTGCTATAGGACAGGGAAAAACGCCTAAAACTTACAATGAGCAGTTCTTC. Protein: CSAIGQGKTPKTYNEQFF.